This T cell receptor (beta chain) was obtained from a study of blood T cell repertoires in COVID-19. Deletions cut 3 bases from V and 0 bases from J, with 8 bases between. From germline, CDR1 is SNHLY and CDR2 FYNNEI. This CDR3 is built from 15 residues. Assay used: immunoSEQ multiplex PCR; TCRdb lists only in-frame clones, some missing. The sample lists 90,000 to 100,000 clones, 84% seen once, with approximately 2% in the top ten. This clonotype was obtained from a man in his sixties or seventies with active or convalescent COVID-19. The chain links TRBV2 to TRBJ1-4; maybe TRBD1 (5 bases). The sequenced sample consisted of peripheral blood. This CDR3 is CASSDQGATNEKLFF. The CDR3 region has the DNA TGTGCCAGCAGTGACCAGGGTGCAACTAATGAAAAACTGTTTTTT.